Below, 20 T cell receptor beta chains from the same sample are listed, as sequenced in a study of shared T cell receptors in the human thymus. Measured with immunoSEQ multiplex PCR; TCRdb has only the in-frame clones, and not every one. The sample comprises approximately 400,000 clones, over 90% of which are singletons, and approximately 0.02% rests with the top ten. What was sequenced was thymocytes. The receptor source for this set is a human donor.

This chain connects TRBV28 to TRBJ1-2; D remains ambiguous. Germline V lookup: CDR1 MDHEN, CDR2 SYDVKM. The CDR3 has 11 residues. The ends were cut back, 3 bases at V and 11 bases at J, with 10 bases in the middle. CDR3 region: CASSFMAKYTF. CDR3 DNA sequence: TGTGCCAGCAGTTTCATGGCAAAATACACCTTC.

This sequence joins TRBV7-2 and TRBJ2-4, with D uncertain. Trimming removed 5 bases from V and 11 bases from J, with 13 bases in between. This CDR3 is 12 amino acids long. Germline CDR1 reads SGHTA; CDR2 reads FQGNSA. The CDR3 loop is CASSAHGPLQYF. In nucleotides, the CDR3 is TGTGCCAGCAGCGCCCACGGACCCCTTCAGTACTTC.

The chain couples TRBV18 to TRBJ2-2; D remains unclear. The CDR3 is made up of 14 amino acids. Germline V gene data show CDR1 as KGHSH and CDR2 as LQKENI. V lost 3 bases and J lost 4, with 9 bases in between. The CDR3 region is CASSPLRSTGELFF. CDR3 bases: TGTGCCAGCTCACCGCTTAGGAGCACCGGGGAGCTGTTTTTT.

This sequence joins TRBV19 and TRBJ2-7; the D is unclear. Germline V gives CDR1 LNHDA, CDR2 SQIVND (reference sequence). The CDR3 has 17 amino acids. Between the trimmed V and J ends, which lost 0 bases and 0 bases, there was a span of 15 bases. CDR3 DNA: TGTGCCAGTAGTATAGATGGTCGGCAGGCCAGCTCCTACGAGCAGTACTTC. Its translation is CASSIDGRQASSYEQYF.

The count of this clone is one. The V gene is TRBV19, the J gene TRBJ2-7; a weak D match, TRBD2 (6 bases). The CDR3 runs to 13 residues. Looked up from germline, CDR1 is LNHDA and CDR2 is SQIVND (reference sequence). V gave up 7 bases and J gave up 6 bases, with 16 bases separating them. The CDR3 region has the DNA TGTGCCAGTACGTCCGGGGACTTTGGCGAGCAGTACTTC. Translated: CASTSGDFGEQYF.

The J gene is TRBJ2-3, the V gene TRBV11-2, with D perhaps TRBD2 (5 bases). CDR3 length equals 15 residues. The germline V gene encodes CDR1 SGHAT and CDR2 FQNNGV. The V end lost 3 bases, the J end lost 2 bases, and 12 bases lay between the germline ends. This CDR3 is CASSFDGGLTDTQYF. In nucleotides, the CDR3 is TGTGCCAGCAGCTTTGATGGCGGGCTCACAGATACGCAGTATTTT.

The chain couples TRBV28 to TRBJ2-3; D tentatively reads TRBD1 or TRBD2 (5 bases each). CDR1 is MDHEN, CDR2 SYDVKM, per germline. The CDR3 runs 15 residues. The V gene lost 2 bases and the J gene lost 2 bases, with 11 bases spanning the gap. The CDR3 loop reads CASSLGGEHTDTQYF. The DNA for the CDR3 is TGTGCCAGCAGTTTAGGGGGAGAACACACAGATACGCAGTATTTT.

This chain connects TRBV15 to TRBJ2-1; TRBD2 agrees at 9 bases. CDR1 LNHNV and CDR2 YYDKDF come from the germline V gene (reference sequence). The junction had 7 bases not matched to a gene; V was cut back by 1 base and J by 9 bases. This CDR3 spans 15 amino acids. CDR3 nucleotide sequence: TGTGCCACCAGCAGAGCTAGCGGGAATATGCGTGAGCAGTTCTTC. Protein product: CATSRASGNMREQFF.

CDR3 nucleotides: TGTGCCAGCAGTGTCCTTAAACTTCCTAGCGGGAGCGGTGGCAATGAGCAGTTCTTC. This translates into CASSVLKLPSGSGGNEQFF. The chain employs TRBV6-1 and TRBJ2-1; 10 bases match TRBD2. Looked up from germline, CDR1 is MNHNS and CDR2 is SASEGT. V lost 4 bases, J lost 6 bases, and 18 bases stayed unmatched. The CDR3 is 19 amino acids.

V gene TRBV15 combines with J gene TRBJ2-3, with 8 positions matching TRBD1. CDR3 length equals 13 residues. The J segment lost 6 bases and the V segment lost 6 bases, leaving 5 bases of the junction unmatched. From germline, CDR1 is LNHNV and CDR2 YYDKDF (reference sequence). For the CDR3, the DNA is TGTGCCACCAGGATGAGACAGGGGGATACGCAGTATTTT. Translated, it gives CATRMRQGDTQYF.

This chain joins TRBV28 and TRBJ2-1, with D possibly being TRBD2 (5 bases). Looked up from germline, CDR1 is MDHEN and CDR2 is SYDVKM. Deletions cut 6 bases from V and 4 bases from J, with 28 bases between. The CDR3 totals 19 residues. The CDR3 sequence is CASSPAKRCGSPLYNEQFF. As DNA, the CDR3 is TGTGCCAGCAGCCCGGCCAAAAGGTGTGGGAGCCCCCTATACAATGAGCAGTTCTTC.

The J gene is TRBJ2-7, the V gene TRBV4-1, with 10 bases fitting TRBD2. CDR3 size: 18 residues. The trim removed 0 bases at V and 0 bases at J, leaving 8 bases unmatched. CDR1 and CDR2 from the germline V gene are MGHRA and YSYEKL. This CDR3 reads CASSQDFRLAGYSYEQYF. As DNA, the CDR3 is TGCGCCAGCAGCCAAGATTTTCGACTAGCGGGCTACTCCTACGAGCAGTACTTC.

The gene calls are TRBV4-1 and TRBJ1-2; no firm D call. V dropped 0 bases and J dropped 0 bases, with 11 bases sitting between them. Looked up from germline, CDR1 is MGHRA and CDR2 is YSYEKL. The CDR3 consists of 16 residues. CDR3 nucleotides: TGCGCCAGCAGCCAAGAAGAAAGAGACTCTAACTATGGCTACACCTTC. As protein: CASSQEERDSNYGYTF.

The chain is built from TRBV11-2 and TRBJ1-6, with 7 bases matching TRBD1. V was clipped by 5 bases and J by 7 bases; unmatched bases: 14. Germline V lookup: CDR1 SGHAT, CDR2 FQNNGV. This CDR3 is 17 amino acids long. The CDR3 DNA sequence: TGTGCCAGCAGCCCGATGACAGGGAAGTTTTACAATTCACCCCTCCACTTT. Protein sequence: CASSPMTGKFYNSPLHF.

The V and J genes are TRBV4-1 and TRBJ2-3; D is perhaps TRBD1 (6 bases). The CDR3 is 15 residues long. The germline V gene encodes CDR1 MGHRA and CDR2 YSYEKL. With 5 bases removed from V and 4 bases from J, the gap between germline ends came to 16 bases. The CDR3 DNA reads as TGCGCCAGCAGCTCCAGTGGGGGCGTATCAGATACGCAGTATTTT. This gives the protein CASSSSGGVSDTQYF.

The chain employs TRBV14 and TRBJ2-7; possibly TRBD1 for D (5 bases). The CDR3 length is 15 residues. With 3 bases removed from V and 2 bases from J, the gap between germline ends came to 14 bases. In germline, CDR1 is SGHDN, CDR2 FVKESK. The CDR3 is CASSHSGAVPYEQYF. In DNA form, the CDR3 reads TGTGCCAGCAGCCACTCTGGGGCAGTCCCCTACGAGCAGTACTTC. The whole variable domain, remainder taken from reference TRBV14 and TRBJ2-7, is EAGVTQFPSHSVIEKGQTVTLRCDPISGHDNLYWYRRVMGKEIKFLLHFVKESKQDESGMPNNRFLAERTGGTYSTLKVQPAELEDSGVYFCASSHSGAVPYEQYFGPGTRLTVT.

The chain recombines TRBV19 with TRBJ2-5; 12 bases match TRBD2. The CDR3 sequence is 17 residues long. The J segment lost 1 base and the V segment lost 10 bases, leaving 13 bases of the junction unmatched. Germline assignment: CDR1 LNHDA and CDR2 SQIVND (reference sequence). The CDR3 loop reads CAIHRLAGERGQETQYF. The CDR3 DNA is TGTGCCATACACAGACTAGCGGGAGAGAGGGGCCAAGAGACCCAGTACTTC.

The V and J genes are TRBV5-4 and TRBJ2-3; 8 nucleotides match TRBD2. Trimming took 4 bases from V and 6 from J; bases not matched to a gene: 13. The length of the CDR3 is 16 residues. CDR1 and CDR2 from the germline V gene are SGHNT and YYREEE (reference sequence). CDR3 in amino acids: CASSPILWRGADTQYF. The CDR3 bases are TGTGCCAGCAGCCCGATCCTCTGGCGGGGGGCCGATACGCAGTATTTT.

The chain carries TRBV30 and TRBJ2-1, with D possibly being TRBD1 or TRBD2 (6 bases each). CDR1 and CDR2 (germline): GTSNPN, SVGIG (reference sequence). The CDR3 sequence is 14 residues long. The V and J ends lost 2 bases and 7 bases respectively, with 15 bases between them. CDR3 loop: CAWSRGLLGNEQFF. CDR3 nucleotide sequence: TGTGCCTGGAGTCGGGGGCTACTGGGGAATGAGCAGTTCTTC.

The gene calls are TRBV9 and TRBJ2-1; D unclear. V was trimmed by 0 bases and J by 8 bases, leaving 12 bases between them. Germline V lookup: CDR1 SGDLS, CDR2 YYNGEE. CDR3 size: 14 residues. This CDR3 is CASSVVSQVDEQFF. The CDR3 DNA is TGTGCCAGCAGCGTAGTTTCGCAAGTGGATGAGCAGTTCTTC.